These T cell receptor beta chains were read from a single sample in a study of T cell repertoires in cytomegalovirus infection. No cognate antigen is known for these TCRs. MiXCR, run by TCRdb on the reads, gives a single entry per CDR3 protein. The sample carries 300,000 to 400,000 distinct CDR3 sequences, almost 30% recorded once. This material consisted of cultured PBMCs, taken from culture after CMV antigen stimulation. These receptors were obtained from a human donor in good health (CMV status not recorded). Some clones in this sample may be carry-over from other donors' samples. CDR3s include the opening cysteine and the closing phenylalanine or tryptophan. Each record gives: J gene, clone size, D gene, V gene, CDR3 protein, CDR3 DNA. A D gene is named only where the DNA matches it firmly. Part of the rows lack a size; the others show once, few, many or a class for expanded clones.

j_call: TRBJ1-1
clone_size: .
d_call: .
v_call: TRBV7-8
cdr3_aa: CASSLALGSPRALTEAFF
cdr3_nt: TGTGCCAGCAGCTTAGCGCTGGGCAGCCCAAGGGCTCTCACTGAAGCTTTCTTT

j_call: TRBJ1-2
clone_size: .
d_call: .
v_call: TRBV28
cdr3_aa: CASSPTVVYGYTF
cdr3_nt: TGTGCCAGCAGTCCGACAGTCGTCTATGGCTACACCTTC

j_call: TRBJ1-1
clone_size: many
d_call: .
v_call: TRBV10-3
cdr3_aa: CAITTDNPNTEAFF
cdr3_nt: TGTGCCATCACCACGGACAACCCGAACACTGAAGCTTTCTTT

j_call: TRBJ2-1
clone_size: once
d_call: .
v_call: TRBV7-9
cdr3_aa: CATRGSYNEQFF
cdr3_nt: TGTGCCACCAGGGGCTCATACAATGAGCAGTTCTTC

j_call: TRBJ2-5
clone_size: .
d_call: .
v_call: TRBV24-1
cdr3_aa: CATSDLRDSETQYF
cdr3_nt: TGTGCCACCAGTGACCTGCGTGACTCGGAGACCCAGTACTTC

j_call: TRBJ2-3
clone_size: .
d_call: TRBD1
v_call: TRBV12-3/TRBV12-4
cdr3_aa: CASSLGQDTDTQYF
cdr3_nt: TGTGCCAGCAGTCTAGGACAGGACACAGATACGCAGTATTTT

j_call: TRBJ1-2
clone_size: few
d_call: .
v_call: TRBV27
cdr3_aa: CASSLRWGVDGYTF
cdr3_nt: TGTGCCAGCAGTTTACGGTGGGGGGTAGATGGCTACACCTTC

j_call: TRBJ1-5
clone_size: .
d_call: .
v_call: TRBV20-1
cdr3_aa: CSATFGGPFSNQPQHF
cdr3_nt: TGCAGTGCTACCTTCGGCGGCCCCTTTAGCAATCAGCCCCAGCATTTT

j_call: TRBJ1-5
clone_size: few
d_call: TRBD1
v_call: TRBV27
cdr3_aa: CASSLFSGTGAEPQHF
cdr3_nt: TGTGCCAGCAGTTTATTTTCCGGGACAGGGGCCGAGCCCCAGCATTTT

j_call: TRBJ2-7
clone_size: once
d_call: TRBD1
v_call: TRBV6-6
cdr3_aa: CASSAGKGQGDSYEQYF
cdr3_nt: TGTGCCAGCAGTGCGGGCAAGGGACAGGGGGACTCCTACGAGCAGTACTTC

j_call: TRBJ2-4
clone_size: .
d_call: .
v_call: TRBV7-9
cdr3_aa: CASSLSSENIQYF
cdr3_nt: TGTGCCAGCAGCCTTTCTAGCGAAAACATTCAGTACTTC

j_call: TRBJ1-2
clone_size: .
d_call: .
v_call: TRBV18
cdr3_aa: CASSPEQNYGYTF
cdr3_nt: TGTGCCAGCTCACCAGAACAGAACTATGGCTACACCTTC

j_call: TRBJ1-2
clone_size: .
d_call: .
v_call: TRBV6-8
cdr3_aa: CASSPVGIWGYTF
cdr3_nt: TGTGCCAGCAGTCCAGTGGGGATCTGGGGCTACACCTTC

j_call: TRBJ2-3
clone_size: .
d_call: .
v_call: TRBV18
cdr3_aa: CASSRADLVGTDTQYF
cdr3_nt: TGTGCCAGCTCACGGGCGGACCTTGTTGGCACAGATACGCAGTATTTT

j_call: TRBJ2-3
clone_size: many
d_call: .
v_call: TRBV19
cdr3_aa: CASSIDGGSTDTQYF
cdr3_nt: TGTGCCAGTAGTATCGATGGCGGGAGCACAGATACGCAGTATTTT

j_call: TRBJ2-7
clone_size: .
d_call: TRBD2
v_call: TRBV19
cdr3_aa: CASSISGGTYEQYF
cdr3_nt: TGTGCCAGTAGTATTTCGGGGGGAACCTACGAGCAGTACTTC

j_call: TRBJ1-1
clone_size: many
d_call: TRBD1
v_call: TRBV7-2
cdr3_aa: CASSHPTGGVTEAFF
cdr3_nt: TGTGCCAGCAGCCACCCGACAGGGGGCGTTACTGAAGCTTTCTTT

j_call: TRBJ2-7
clone_size: .
d_call: TRBD2
v_call: TRBV7-2
cdr3_aa: CATTSGRAYEQYF
cdr3_nt: TGTGCCACTACTAGCGGGAGGGCATACGAGCAGTACTTC

j_call: TRBJ2-1
clone_size: few
d_call: .
v_call: TRBV5-1
cdr3_aa: CASSLTGELYNEQFF
cdr3_nt: TGCGCCAGCAGCTTGACGGGGGAGCTCTACAATGAGCAGTTCTTC

j_call: TRBJ2-1
clone_size: once
d_call: TRBD2
v_call: TRBV7-6
cdr3_aa: CASSPLAGGGKFF
cdr3_nt: TGTGCCAGCAGTCCACTAGCGGGAGGTGGGAAGTTCTTC